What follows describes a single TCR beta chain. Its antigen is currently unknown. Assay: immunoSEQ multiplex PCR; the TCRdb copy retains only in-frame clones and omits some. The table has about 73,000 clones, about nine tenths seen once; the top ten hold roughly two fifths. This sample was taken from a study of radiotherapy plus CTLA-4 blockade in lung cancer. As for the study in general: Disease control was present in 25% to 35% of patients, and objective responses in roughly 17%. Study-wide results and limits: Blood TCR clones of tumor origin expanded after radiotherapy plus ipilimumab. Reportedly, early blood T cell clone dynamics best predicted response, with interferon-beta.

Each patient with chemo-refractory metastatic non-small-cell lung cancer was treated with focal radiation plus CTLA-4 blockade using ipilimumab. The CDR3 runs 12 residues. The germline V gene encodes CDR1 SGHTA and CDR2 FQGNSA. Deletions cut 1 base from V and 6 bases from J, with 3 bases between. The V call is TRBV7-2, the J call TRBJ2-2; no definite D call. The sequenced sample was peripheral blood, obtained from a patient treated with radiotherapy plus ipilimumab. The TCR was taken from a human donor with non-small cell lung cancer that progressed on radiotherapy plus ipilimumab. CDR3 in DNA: TGTGCCAGCAGCTTAGGTCCCGGGGAGCTGTTTTTT. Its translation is CASSLGPGELFF.